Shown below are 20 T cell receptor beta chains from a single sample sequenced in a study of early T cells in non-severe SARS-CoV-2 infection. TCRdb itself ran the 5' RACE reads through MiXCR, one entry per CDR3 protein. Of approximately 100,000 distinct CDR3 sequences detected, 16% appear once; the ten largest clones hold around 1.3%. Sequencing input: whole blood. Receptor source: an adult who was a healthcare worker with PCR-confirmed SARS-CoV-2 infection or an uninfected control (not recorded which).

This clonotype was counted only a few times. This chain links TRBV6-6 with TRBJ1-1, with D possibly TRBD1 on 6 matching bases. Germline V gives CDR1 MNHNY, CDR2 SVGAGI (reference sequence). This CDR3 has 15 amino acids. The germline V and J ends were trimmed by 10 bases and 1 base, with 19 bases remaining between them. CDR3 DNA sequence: TGTGCCACTGGGGGCAGGTCCTATTGGAACACTGAAGCTTTCTTT. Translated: CATGGRSYWNTEAFF.

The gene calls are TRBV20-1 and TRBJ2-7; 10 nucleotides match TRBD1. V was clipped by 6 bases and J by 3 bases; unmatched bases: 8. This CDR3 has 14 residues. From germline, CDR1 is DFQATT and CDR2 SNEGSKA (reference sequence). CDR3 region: CSATGTGDYYEQYF. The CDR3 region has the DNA TGCAGTGCAACAGGGACAGGGGACTACTACGAGCAGTACTTC.

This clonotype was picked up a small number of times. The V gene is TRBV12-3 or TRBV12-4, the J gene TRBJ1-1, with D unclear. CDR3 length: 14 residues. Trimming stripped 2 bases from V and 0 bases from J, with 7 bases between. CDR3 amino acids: CASSLIGMNTEAFF. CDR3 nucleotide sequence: TGTGCCAGCAGTTTAATCGGGATGAACACTGAAGCTTTCTTT.

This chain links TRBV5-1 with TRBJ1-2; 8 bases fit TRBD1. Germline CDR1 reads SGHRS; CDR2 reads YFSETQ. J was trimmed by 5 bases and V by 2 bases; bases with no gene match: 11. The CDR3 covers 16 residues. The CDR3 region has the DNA TGCGCCAGCAGCTTCCAACCGACAGGGGCCACTTATGGCTACACCTTC. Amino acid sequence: CASSFQPTGATYGYTF.

The CDR3 nucleotides read TGTGCCACCAGTGACATGACAGGTTACAATGAGCAGTTCTTC. It encodes CATSDMTGYNEQFF. The chain carries TRBV24-1 and TRBJ2-1, with a possible D match to TRBD1 (6 bases). The CDR3 covers 14 residues. The germline V and J ends were trimmed by 4 bases and 4 bases, with 10 bases remaining between them. Germline CDR1 and CDR2: KGHDR and SFDVKD.

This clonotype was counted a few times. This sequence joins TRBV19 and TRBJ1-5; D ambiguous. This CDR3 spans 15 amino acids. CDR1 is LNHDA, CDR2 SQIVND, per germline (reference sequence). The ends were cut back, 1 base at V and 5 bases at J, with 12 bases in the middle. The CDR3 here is CASSIVAGGHQPQHF. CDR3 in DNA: TGTGCCAGTAGTATAGTTGCGGGCGGCCATCAGCCCCAGCATTTT.

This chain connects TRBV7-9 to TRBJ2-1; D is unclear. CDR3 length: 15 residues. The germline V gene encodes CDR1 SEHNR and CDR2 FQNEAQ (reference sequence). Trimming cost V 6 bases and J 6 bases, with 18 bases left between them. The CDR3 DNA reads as TGTGCCAGCAGGGGATTGAGTCCGCGAAGCAATGAGCAGTTCTTC. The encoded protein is CASRGLSPRSNEQFF.

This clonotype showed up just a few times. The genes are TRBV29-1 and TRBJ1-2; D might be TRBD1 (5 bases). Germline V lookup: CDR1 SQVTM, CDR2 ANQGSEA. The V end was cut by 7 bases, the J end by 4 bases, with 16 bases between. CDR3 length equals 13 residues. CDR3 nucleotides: TGCAGCGCCGGGCAGGGTAACAGCTATGGCTACACCTTC. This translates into CSAGQGNSYGYTF.

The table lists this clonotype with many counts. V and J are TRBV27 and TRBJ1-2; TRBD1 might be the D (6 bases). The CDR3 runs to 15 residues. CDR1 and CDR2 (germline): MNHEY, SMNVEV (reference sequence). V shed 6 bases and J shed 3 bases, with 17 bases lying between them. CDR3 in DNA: TGTGCCAGCAGACGGCAACAGGGCTTTCACTATGGCTACACCTTC. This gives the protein CASRRQQGFHYGYTF.

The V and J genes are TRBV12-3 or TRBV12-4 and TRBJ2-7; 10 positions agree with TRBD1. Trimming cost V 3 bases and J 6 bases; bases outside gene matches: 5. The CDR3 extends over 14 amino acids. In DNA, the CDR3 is TGTGCCAGCAGTTTGGGACAGGGGTTCTCCGAGCAGTACTTC. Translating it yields CASSLGQGFSEQYF.

CDR3 nucleotide sequence: TGTGCCAGCAGAAGTAGGACATCATCACCCCTCCACTTT. Residues: CASRSRTSSPLHF. The J gene is TRBJ1-6, the V gene TRBV28; D may be TRBD1 (5 bases). In germline, CDR1 is MDHEN, CDR2 SYDVKM. This CDR3 has 13 amino acids. V was clipped by 6 bases and J by 10 bases, with 13 bases between them. Full variable domain (rest looked up from reference TRBV28 and TRBJ1-6): DVKVTQSSRYLVKRTGEKVFLECVQDMDHENMFWYRQDPGLGLRLIYFSYDVKMKEKGDIPEGYSVSREKKERFSLILESASTNQTSMYLCASRSRTSSPLHFGNGTRLTVT.

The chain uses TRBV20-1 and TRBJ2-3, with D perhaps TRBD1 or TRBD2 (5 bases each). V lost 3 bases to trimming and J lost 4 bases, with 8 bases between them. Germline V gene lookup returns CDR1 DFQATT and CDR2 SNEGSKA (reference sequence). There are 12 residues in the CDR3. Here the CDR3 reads CSARGVADTQYF. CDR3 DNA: TGCAGTGCTAGGGGGGTAGCAGATACGCAGTATTTT.

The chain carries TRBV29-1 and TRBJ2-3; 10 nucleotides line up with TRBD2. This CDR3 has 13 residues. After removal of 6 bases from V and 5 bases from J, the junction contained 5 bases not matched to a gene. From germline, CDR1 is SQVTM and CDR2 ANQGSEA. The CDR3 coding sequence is TGCAGCGTCCTAGCGGGAGTGGGAGATACGCAGTATTTT. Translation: CSVLAGVGDTQYF.

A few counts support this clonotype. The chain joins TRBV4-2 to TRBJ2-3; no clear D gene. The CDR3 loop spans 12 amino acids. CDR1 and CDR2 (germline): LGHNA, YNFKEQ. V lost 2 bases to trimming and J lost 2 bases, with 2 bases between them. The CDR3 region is CASSQFTDTQYF. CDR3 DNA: TGTGCCAGCAGCCAATTCACAGATACGCAGTATTTT.

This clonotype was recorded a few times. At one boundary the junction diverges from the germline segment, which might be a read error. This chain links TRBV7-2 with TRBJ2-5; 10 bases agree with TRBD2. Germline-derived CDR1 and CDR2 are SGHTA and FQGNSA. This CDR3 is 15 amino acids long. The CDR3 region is CATSLLAGPQETQYF. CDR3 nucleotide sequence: TGTGCCACCAGCTTACTAGCGGGGCCGCAAGAGACCCAGTACTTC. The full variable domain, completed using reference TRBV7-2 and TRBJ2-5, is GAGVSQSPSNKVTEKGKDVELRCDPISGHTALYWYRQSLGQGLEFLIYFQGNSAPDKSGLPSDRFSAERTGGSVSTLTIQRTQQEDSAVYLCATSLLAGPQETQYFGPGTRLLVL.

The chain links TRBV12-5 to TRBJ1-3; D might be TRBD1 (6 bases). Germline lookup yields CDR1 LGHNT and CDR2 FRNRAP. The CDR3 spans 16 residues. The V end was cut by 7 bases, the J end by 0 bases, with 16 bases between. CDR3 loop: CASALKGGGSGNTIYF. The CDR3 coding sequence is TGTGCTAGTGCCCTTAAAGGAGGGGGCTCTGGAAACACCATATATTTT.

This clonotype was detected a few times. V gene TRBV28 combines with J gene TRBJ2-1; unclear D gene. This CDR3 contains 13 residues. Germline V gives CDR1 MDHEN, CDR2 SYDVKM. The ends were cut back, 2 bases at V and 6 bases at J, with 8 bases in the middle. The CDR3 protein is CASSLMGINEQFF. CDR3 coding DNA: TGTGCCAGCAGTTTAATGGGGATCAATGAGCAGTTCTTC. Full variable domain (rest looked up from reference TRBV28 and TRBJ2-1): DVKVTQSSRYLVKRTGEKVFLECVQDMDHENMFWYRQDPGLGLRLIYFSYDVKMKEKGDIPEGYSVSREKKERFSLILESASTNQTSMYLCASSLMGINEQFFGPGTRLTVL.

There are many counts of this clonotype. The CDR3 nucleotides are TGCGCCAGCAGCCCCGAAGGGGGGGCTGGGGCCAACGTCCTGACTTTC. It codes for CASSPEGGAGANVLTF. J is TRBJ2-6 and V is TRBV4-3; the D gene is possibly TRBD2 (7 bases). Trimming took 4 bases from V and 2 from J, leaving 12 bases between them. Germline V gene data show CDR1 as LGHNA and CDR2 as YSLEER. The CDR3 spans 16 residues.

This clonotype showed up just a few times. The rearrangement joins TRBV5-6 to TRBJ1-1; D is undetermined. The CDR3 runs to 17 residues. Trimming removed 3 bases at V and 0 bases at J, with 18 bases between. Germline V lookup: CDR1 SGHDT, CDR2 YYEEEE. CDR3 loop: CASSSDGVPHMNTEAFF. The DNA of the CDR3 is TGTGCCAGCAGCTCCGACGGGGTCCCCCACATGAACACTGAAGCTTTCTTT.

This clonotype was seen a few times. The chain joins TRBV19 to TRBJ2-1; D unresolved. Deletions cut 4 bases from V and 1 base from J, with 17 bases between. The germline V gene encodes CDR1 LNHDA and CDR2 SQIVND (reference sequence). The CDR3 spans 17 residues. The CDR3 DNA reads TGTGCCAGTAGTAAGGCGGCAGCTGGGTCTTCCTACAATGAGCAGTTCTTC. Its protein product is CASSKAAAGSSYNEQFF.